This T cell receptor (beta chain) was profiled in a study of T cell changes during pregnancy in multiple sclerosis. Sequenced by immunoSEQ multiplex PCR; TCRdb stores in-frame clones only, minus some. The sample carries 50,000 or so clones, roughly 92% recorded once. The germline CDR1 and CDR2 sequences are SQVTM and ANQGSEA. The junction had 7 bases not matched to a gene; V was cut back by 3 bases and J by 1 base. There are 15 residues in the CDR3. A single count supports this clone. The specimen comprised CD4+ T cells from peripheral blood mononuclear cells, sampled in the third trimester of pregnancy. The receptor comes from a female donor with multiple sclerosis, enrolled in a pregnancy study. The chain uses TRBV29-1 and TRBJ2-3, with 7 bases lining up with TRBD2. This CDR3 reads CSVDNGGGGTDTQYF. In nucleotides, the CDR3 is TGCAGCGTTGATAATGGGGGAGGGGGCACAGATACGCAGTATTTT.